This TCR beta chain appears in the sequencing data of a study of blood T cell repertoires in COVID-19. This CDR3 is built from 14 residues. Germline-derived CDR1 and CDR2 are SGHAT and FQNNGV. The V end was cut by 5 bases, the J end by 0 bases, with 8 bases between. Some clones are missing from TCRdb's copy, which holds only in-frame ones; the method was immunoSEQ multiplex PCR. The sample consists of 250,000 to 350,000 clones, about 87% of them appearing once. The V call is TRBV11-2, the J call TRBJ1-3; D is unclear. The clonotype originates from a woman aged 18-35 years who had recovered from COVID-19. Input material: PBMCs or T cells enriched from blood (not recorded which). CDR3 residues: CASSPSRSGNTIYF. The CDR3 nucleotides read TGTGCCAGCAGCCCTAGCCGCTCTGGAAACACCATATATTTT.